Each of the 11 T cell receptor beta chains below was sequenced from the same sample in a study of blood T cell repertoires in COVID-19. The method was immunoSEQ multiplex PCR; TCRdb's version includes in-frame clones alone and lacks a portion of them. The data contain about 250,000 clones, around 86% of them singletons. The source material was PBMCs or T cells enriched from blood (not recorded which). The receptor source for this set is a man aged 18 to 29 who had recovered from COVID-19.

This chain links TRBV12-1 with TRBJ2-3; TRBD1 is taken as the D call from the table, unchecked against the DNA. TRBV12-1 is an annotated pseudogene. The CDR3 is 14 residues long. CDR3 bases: TGTGCCAGCAGCTTTGAACAGGGGGCAGATACGCAGTATTTT. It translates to CASSFEQGADTQYF.

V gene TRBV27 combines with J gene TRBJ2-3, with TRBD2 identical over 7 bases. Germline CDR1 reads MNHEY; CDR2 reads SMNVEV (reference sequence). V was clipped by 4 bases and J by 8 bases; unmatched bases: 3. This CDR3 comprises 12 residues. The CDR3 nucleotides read TGTGCCAGCAGTTCGTCGGGAGGTACGCAGTATTTT. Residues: CASSSSGGTQYF.

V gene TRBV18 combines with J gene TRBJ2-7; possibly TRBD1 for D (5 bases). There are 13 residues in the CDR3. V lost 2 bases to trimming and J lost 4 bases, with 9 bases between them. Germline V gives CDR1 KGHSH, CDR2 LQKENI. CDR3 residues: CASSPISGYEQYF. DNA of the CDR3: TGTGCCAGCTCACCAATATCAGGGTACGAGCAGTACTTC.

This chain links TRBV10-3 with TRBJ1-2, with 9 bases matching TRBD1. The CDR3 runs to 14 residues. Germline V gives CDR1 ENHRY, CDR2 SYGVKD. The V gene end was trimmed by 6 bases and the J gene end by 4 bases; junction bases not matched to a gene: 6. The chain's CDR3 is CAIRLGQGVYGYTF. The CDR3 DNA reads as TGTGCCATCAGGTTGGGACAGGGCGTCTATGGCTACACCTTC.

The CDR3 sequence: CASSMYTGGYTF. CDR3 DNA sequence: TGTGCCAGTAGTATGTACACAGGCGGCTACACCTTC. The genes are TRBV19 and TRBJ1-2; a weak D match, TRBD1 (5 bases). CDR1 is LNHDA, CDR2 SQIVND, per germline (reference sequence). V shed 3 bases and J shed 8 bases, with 10 bases lying between them. CDR3 length: 12 amino acids.

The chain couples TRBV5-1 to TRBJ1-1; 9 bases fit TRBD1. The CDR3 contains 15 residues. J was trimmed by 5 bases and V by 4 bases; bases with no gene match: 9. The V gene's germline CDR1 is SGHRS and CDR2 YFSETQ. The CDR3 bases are TGCGCCAGCAGCACGGGGACAGGGTCAGAGACTGAAGCTTTCTTT. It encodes CASSTGTGSETEAFF.

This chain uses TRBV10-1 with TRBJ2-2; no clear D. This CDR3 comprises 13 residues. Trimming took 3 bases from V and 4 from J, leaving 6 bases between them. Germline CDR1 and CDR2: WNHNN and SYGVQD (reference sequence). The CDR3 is CASSDSITGELFF. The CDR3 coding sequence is TGCGCCAGCAGTGATTCAATCACCGGGGAGCTGTTTTTT.

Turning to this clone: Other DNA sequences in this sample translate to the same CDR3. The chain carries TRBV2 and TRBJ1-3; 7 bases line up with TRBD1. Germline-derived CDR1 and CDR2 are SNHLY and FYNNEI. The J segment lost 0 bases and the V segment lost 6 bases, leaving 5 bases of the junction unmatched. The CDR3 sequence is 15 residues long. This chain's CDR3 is CASRRDSSSGNTIYF. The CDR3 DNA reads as TGTGCCAGCAGAAGGGACAGCAGCTCTGGAAACACCATATATTTT.

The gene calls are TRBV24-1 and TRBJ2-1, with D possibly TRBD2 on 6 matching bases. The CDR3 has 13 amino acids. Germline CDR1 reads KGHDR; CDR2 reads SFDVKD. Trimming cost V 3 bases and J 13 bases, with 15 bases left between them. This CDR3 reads CATSDGSGPQQFF. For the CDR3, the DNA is TGTGCCACCAGTGATGGTAGCGGTCCCCAACAGTTCTTC.

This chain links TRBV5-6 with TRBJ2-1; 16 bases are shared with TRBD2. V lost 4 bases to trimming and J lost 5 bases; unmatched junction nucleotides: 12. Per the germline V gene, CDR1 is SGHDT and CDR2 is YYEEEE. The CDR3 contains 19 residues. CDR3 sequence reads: CASSPRGLAGGVRNNEQFF. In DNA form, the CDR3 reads TGTGCCAGCAGCCCCAGGGGACTAGCGGGAGGGGTGAGGAACAATGAGCAGTTCTTC.

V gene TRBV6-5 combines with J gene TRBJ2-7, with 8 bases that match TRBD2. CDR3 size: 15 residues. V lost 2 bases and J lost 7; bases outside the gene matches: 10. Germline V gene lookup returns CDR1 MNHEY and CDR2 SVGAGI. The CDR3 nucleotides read TGTGCCAGCAGTTACGCGCCGGGACTAGAGGGGGAGCAGTACTTC. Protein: CASSYAPGLEGEQYF.